This T cell receptor beta chain emerged from a study of blood T cell repertoires in COVID-19. Looking at the study overall: T cells, B-cell-depleted T cells, or PBMCs supplied cDNA or gDNA.

The repertoire was sequenced with immunoSEQ multiplex PCR; TCRdb's copy has only in-frame clones and lacks some. Among roughly 400,000 clones listed, about 88% were seen once. This clone came up a few times. Trimming cost V 2 bases and J 8 bases; bases outside gene matches: 4. CDR3 length equals 14 residues. The germline CDR1 and CDR2 sequences are SGHRS and YFSETQ. The source is a woman aged 18-35 years who had been exposed to COVID-19. Specimen: PBMCs or T cells enriched from blood (not recorded which). The chain employs TRBV5-1 and TRBJ1-4, with 9 bases lining up with TRBD1. The CDR3 sequence is CASSFGQGREKLFF. The CDR3 DNA is TGCGCCAGCAGCTTTGGACAGGGGCGGGAAAAACTGTTTTTT.